The 32 T cell receptor beta chains below come from one sample, sequenced in a study of T cell repertoires in cytomegalovirus infection. Antigens for these TCRs are unknown. Via MiXCR, TCRdb re-called the reads, giving one row per CDR3 protein. The table lists some 68,000 distinct CDR3 sequences, about 23% of them singletons. The sequenced sample consisted of PBMCs, sequenced either directly or after in vitro stimulation (not recorded which). All receptors derive from a human donor in good health (CMV status not recorded). Some clones in this sample may be carry-over from other donors' samples.

The chain employs TRBV4-1 and TRBJ1-5, with 8 bases lining up with TRBD1. Germline CDR1 MGHRA, CDR2 YSYEKL. With V trimmed by 1 base and J by 4 bases, 6 bases remained unmatched. CDR3 size: 16 residues. The DNA for the CDR3 is TGCGCCAGCAGCCAAGGGACAGGGAGAGGGAATCAGCCCCAGCATTTT. Translation: CASSQGTGRGNQPQHF.

This clonotype has ten or more counts. The chain links TRBV7-8 to TRBJ1-1, with unresolved D. V dropped 5 bases and J dropped 6 bases, with 19 bases sitting between them. CDR3 length equals 15 residues. The germline V gene encodes CDR1 SGHVS and CDR2 FQNEAQ. The DNA of the CDR3 is TGTGCCAGCAGCCCCTGGATCAATCGGTACGCTGAAGCTTTCTTT. Protein: CASSPWINRYAEAFF.

This clonotype was recorded a few times. This sequence joins TRBV19 and TRBJ2-2, with TRBD2 matching over 9 bases. The CDR3 sequence is 16 residues long. J was trimmed by 5 bases and V by 4 bases; bases with no gene match: 8. The germline V gene has CDR1 LNHDA and CDR2 SQIVND (reference sequence). CDR3 coding DNA: TGTGCCAGTAGTAGTAATAGCGGGAGATTGACCGGGGAGCTGTTTTTT. This codes for CASSSNSGRLTGELFF.

This clonotype was observed at least ten times. The V and J genes are TRBV12-3 or TRBV12-4 and TRBJ2-3; TRBD2 is a possible D gene (6 bases). V was trimmed by 3 bases and J by 2 bases, leaving 12 bases between them. This CDR3 is built from 15 residues. The CDR3 region has the DNA TGTGCCAGCAGTTTTTGGCGGGGATACACAGATACGCAGTATTTT. Translating it yields CASSFWRGYTDTQYF.

In this sample, this clonotype turned up a few times. The chain links TRBV27 to TRBJ2-5; the D gene is possibly TRBD2 (5 bases). There are 15 residues in the CDR3. Germline V CDR1 and CDR2: MNHEY, SMNVEV (reference sequence). The V gene lost 3 bases and the J gene lost 5 bases, with 16 bases spanning the gap. The CDR3 sequence: CASSFGRGSWETQYF. The DNA for the CDR3 is TGTGCCAGCAGTTTTGGGAGAGGATCGTGGGAGACCCAGTACTTC.

Many counts were recorded for this clonotype. V is TRBV6-1 and J is TRBJ1-1; 11 bases are a match to TRBD1. CDR3 length: 16 residues. Trimming at V came to 3 bases and at J to 4 bases, leaving 7 bases not matched to a gene. CDR1 and CDR2 from the germline V gene are MNHNS and SASEGT. CDR3 amino acids: CASSEGTGGGGTEAFF. Written as DNA, the CDR3 is TGTGCCAGCAGTGAGGGGACAGGGGGTGGGGGCACTGAAGCTTTCTTT.

This clonotype has only one observation. This chain joins TRBV6-5 and TRBJ2-7, with D possibly matching TRBD1 (6 bases). Looked up from germline, CDR1 is MNHEY and CDR2 is SVGAGI. With 2 bases removed from V and 3 bases from J, the gap between germline ends came to 17 bases. There are 16 residues in the CDR3. The CDR3 sequence is CASSYGGPKGVYEQYF. CDR3 nucleotide sequence: TGTGCCAGCAGTTACGGGGGCCCCAAAGGTGTCTACGAGCAGTACTTC.

This clonotype was counted ten times or more. The V gene is TRBV7-8, the J gene TRBJ2-3, with unresolved D. Germline lookup yields CDR1 SGHVS and CDR2 FQNEAQ. The CDR3 consists of 15 residues. V was pared by 5 bases and J by 3 bases, with 15 bases between. The CDR3 sequence is CASSAQPPRTDTQYF. The CDR3 DNA reads as TGTGCCAGCAGCGCCCAACCCCCGAGGACAGATACGCAGTATTTT.

This clonotype has at least ten counts. CDR3 in amino acids: CASTRGAVEQPQHF. The CDR3 coding sequence is TGTGCCAGCACGAGAGGGGCGGTAGAACAGCCCCAGCATTTT. V is TRBV6-6 and J is TRBJ1-5, with D possibly being TRBD1 (5 bases). CDR1 and CDR2 (germline): MNHNY, SVGAGI (reference sequence). The CDR3 runs 14 residues. The germline V and J ends were trimmed by 7 bases and 7 bases, with 17 bases remaining between them.

V and J are TRBV5-3 and TRBJ2-4; 9 bases align to TRBD1. TRBV5-3 is filed as an ORF, its function uncertain. CDR3 length equals 14 residues. V shed 8 bases, J shed 6 bases, and the junction held 9 bases outside the gene matches. CDR3 loop: CASSGKDRGNIQYF. The DNA for the CDR3 is TGTGCCAGCAGCGGGAAGGACAGGGGAAACATTCAGTACTTC.

The chain links TRBV20-1 to TRBJ2-3; TRBD1 aligns across 8 bases. The CDR3 covers 15 residues. Germline V lookup: CDR1 DFQATT, CDR2 SNEGSKA (reference sequence). Germline trimming cut 6 bases from V and 6 bases from J; bases unmatched to any gene: 14. The DNA of the CDR3 is TGCAGTGCCCGAGGGGACAGGTCCTTTTGGGATACGCAGTATTTT. It codes for CSARGDRSFWDTQYF.

The chain has TRBV14 and TRBJ2-1; D gene unclear. This CDR3 has 13 residues. Germline V lookup: CDR1 SGHDN, CDR2 FVKESK. V was pared by 1 base and J by 4 bases, with 5 bases between. CDR3 region: CASSQVRYNEQFF. The CDR3 DNA follows: TGTGCCAGCAGCCAAGTAAGGTACAATGAGCAGTTCTTC.

This clonotype was counted ten times or more. The V call is TRBV12-3 or TRBV12-4, the J call TRBJ2-7; 10 nucleotides agree with TRBD2. The CDR3 sequence is 14 residues long. V gave up 8 bases and J gave up 9 bases; unmatched junction bases: 13. CDR3 in amino acids: CASRRNLAGVRQYF. DNA of the CDR3: TGTGCCAGCCGCCGTAATCTAGCGGGAGTTCGGCAGTACTTC.

This clonotype was seen more than once but under ten times. This chain joins TRBV5-4 and TRBJ2-7, with 7 bases identical to TRBD2. V dropped 0 bases and J dropped 5; count of bases not matched to a gene: 8. Germline assignment: CDR1 SGHNT and CDR2 YYREEE (reference sequence). This CDR3 comprises 15 residues. CDR3 in amino acids: CASSLDPREFHEQYF. CDR3 bases: TGTGCCAGCAGCTTGGATCCGCGGGAGTTCCACGAGCAGTACTTC.

The chain joins TRBV19 to TRBJ2-1, with TRBD2 matching 7 bases. From germline, CDR1 is LNHDA and CDR2 SQIVND (reference sequence). V dropped 3 bases and J dropped 0; count of bases not matched to a gene: 2. The CDR3 totals 15 residues. The CDR3, as DNA: TGTGCCAGTAGTATGAGCGGGATCTCCTACAATGAGCAGTTCTTC. Translated: CASSMSGISYNEQFF. Complete variable domain (other parts from reference TRBV19 and TRBJ2-1): DGGITQSPKYLFRKEGQNVTLSCEQNLNHDAMYWYRQDPGQGLRLIYYSQIVNDFQKGDIAEGYSVSREKKESFPLTVTSAQKNPTAFYLCASSMSGISYNEQFFGPGTRLTVL.

In its sample, this clonotype was seen a few times. The V gene is TRBV6-2 or TRBV6-3, the J gene TRBJ1-5; D gene unclear. The CDR3 loop spans 16 amino acids. Trimming removed 7 bases from V and 4 bases from J, with 20 bases in between. Germline assignment: CDR1 MNHEY and CDR2 SVGEGT. The DNA of the CDR3 is TGTGCCAGCACCGGGGTTAGATCGGGTCGGAATCAGCCCCAGCATTTT. Encoded protein: CASTGVRSGRNQPQHF.

The chain uses TRBV6-2 or TRBV6-3 and TRBJ2-7, with TRBD2 matching 9 bases. The CDR3 consists of 15 residues. The germline V gene has CDR1 MNHEY and CDR2 SVGEGT. Trimming cost V 4 bases and J 2 bases; bases outside gene matches: 6. CDR3: CASSSWLAGPYEQYF. CDR3 coding DNA: TGTGCCAGCAGTTCTTGGCTAGCGGGACCCTACGAGCAGTACTTC.

This chain uses TRBV7-2 with TRBJ2-7; D ambiguous. The CDR3 length is 15 residues. Looked up from germline, CDR1 is SGHTA and CDR2 is FQGNSA. With 1 base removed from V and 4 bases from J, the gap between germline ends came to 14 bases. The CDR3 DNA reads as TGTGCCAGCAGCTTAGGACATGCGATTAGTTACGAGCAGTACGTC. This encodes CASSLGHAISYEQYV.

Details on this clonotype: A single base separates this from a much larger clone, so it may be a read error. The chain is built from TRBV7-2 and TRBJ1-5; the D gene is possibly TRBD1 (6 bases). The V end was cut by 5 bases, the J end by 8 bases, with 16 bases between. The CDR3 loop spans 14 amino acids. The germline V gene has CDR1 SGHTA and CDR2 FQGNSA. CDR3 coding DNA: TGTGCCAGCAGCCCCCGACAGGCTGGGGAGCCCCAGCATTTT. It yields the protein CASSPRQAGEPQHF.

This clonotype has just a few counts. The chain uses TRBV29-1 and TRBJ2-3; TRBD1 aligns across 7 bases. CDR1 is SQVTM and CDR2 is ANQGSEA in the germline V gene. V lost 8 bases and J lost 3; bases outside the gene matches: 8. The CDR3 contains 13 residues. The CDR3 sequence: CSSIRGQTDTQYF. The CDR3 bases are TGCAGCTCGATCAGGGGACAGACAGATACGCAGTATTTT.

This rearrangement joins TRBV5-1 to TRBJ2-1; perhaps D is TRBD1 or TRBD2 (5 bases each). V lost 0 bases to trimming and J lost 0 bases, with 10 bases between them. Germline assignment: CDR1 SGHRS and CDR2 YFSETQ. CDR3 length equals 16 residues. The CDR3 bases are TGCGCCAGCAGCTTGGTGAGGGGTAACTCCTACAATGAGCAGTTCTTC. Protein product: CASSLVRGNSYNEQFF.

A few counts support this clonotype. The V and J genes are TRBV6-2 or TRBV6-3 and TRBJ2-1; 13 nucleotides match TRBD2. V shed 2 bases, J shed 4 bases, and the junction held 8 bases outside the gene matches. CDR3 length: 18 residues. Per germline, CDR1 MNHEY and CDR2 SVGEGT. The CDR3 here is CASSYPKGLAGLYNEQFF. The CDR3 DNA is TGTGCCAGCAGTTACCCTAAGGGACTAGCGGGACTTTACAATGAGCAGTTCTTC.

This clonotype occurred many times. CDR3 in amino acids: CASSWGLAGRSDEQYF. CDR3 nucleotides: TGTGCCAGCAGCTGGGGACTAGCGGGGAGATCGGACGAGCAGTACTTC. The chain is built from TRBV7-2 and TRBJ2-7, with 13 bases identical to TRBD2. The V gene end was trimmed by 4 bases and the J gene end by 5 bases; junction bases not matched to a gene: 8. The CDR3 loop spans 16 amino acids. CDR1 and CDR2 (germline): SGHTA, FQGNSA.

This clonotype was observed a handful of times. The gene calls are TRBV20-1 and TRBJ2-5; 7 bases agree with TRBD1. Germline-derived CDR1 and CDR2 are DFQATT and SNEGSKA (reference sequence). The CDR3 is 13 amino acids. V shed 3 bases and J 6 bases; nucleotides not matched to a gene: 7. CDR3 DNA sequence: TGCAGTGCTAGTTTGCAGGGGGAAAAGACCCAGTACTTC. Translating it yields CSASLQGEKTQYF.

This rearrangement joins TRBV12-5 to TRBJ1-1; the D is unclear. This CDR3 has 13 residues. V lost 6 bases, J lost 7 bases, and 15 bases lay in between. In germline, CDR1 is LGHNT, CDR2 FRNRAP. The CDR3 protein is CASGPPGRNEAFF. CDR3 sequence (DNA): TGTGCTAGTGGCCCCCCCGGGAGGAATGAAGCTTTCTTT.

This clonotype showed up just a few times. The rearrangement joins TRBV12-5 to TRBJ1-1, with 11 bases that match TRBD1. Germline V CDR1 and CDR2: LGHNT, FRNRAP. V was pared by 5 bases and J by 10 bases, with 15 bases of the junction left unmatched. The CDR3 has 16 amino acids. CDR3 loop: CASGTGRVGQGAGAFF. In DNA form, the CDR3 reads TGTGCTAGTGGTACTGGACGGGTAGGACAGGGGGCCGGAGCTTTCTTT.

The chain combines TRBV19 with TRBJ1-5, with D possibly being TRBD1 (6 bases). The end of the DNA fits TRBJ2-3 better, so the J call may be wrong. CDR3 length: 15 residues. Germline values: CDR1 LNHDA, CDR2 SQIVND (reference sequence). CDR3: CASSPKDRPNQPQYF. DNA of the CDR3: TGTGCCAGTAGTCCCAAGGACAGACCTAATCAGCCCCAGTATTTT.

The genes are TRBV28 and TRBJ1-1; 9 bases line up with TRBD1. The length of the CDR3 is 14 residues. CDR1 is MDHEN, CDR2 SYDVKM, per germline. The trim removed 4 bases at V and 1 base at J, leaving 1 base unmatched. Here the CDR3 reads CASSSTGGNTEAFF. CDR3 nucleotide sequence: TGTGCCAGCAGTTCGACAGGGGGGAACACTGAAGCTTTCTTT.

This clonotype was counted ten times or more. V gene TRBV7-2 combines with J gene TRBJ2-5; D not certain. Trimming pared 1 base from V and 1 base from J, leaving 10 bases between. The CDR3 runs 15 residues. CDR1 SGHTA and CDR2 FQGNSA come from the germline V gene. CDR3 coding DNA: TGTGCCAGCAGCTTAGTGACCGTCCTCCAAGAGACCCAGTACTTC. Translated: CASSLVTVLQETQYF. Full variable domain (outside the CDR3, taken from reference TRBV7-2 and TRBJ2-5): GAGVSQSPSNKVTEKGKDVELRCDPISGHTALYWYRQSLGQGLEFLIYFQGNSAPDKSGLPSDRFSAERTGGSVSTLTIQRTQQEDSAVYLCASSLVTVLQETQYFGPGTRLLVL.

V is TRBV5-4 and J is TRBJ1-6; D possibly corresponds to TRBD1 (6 bases). The CDR3 loop spans 14 amino acids. Trimming shortened V by 5 bases and J by 8 bases, and 14 bases separated the two germline ends. Germline values: CDR1 SGHNT, CDR2 YYREEE (reference sequence). Written as DNA, the CDR3 is TGTGCCAGCAGACTACAGGGTGAGGATTCACCCCTCCACTTT. Its translation is CASRLQGEDSPLHF.

The sample holds a few counts of this clonotype. The chain links TRBV18 to TRBJ2-7, with a tentative D call TRBD1 (7 bases). In germline, CDR1 is KGHSH, CDR2 LQKENI. The CDR3 runs 16 residues. The ends were cut back, 1 base at V and 2 bases at J, with 15 bases in the middle. This CDR3 is CASSPLPRGVTYEQYV. CDR3 DNA: TGTGCCAGCTCACCACTCCCCAGGGGGGTCACCTACGAGCAGTACGTC.

This clonotype was observed a few times. This rearrangement joins TRBV19 to TRBJ2-4; possibly TRBD1 for D (5 bases). This CDR3 is 14 amino acids long. V lost 6 bases and J lost 2, with 11 bases in between. The germline CDR1 and CDR2 sequences are LNHDA and SQIVND (reference sequence). CDR3 coding DNA: TGTGCCAGTAGCCTGGGGCGGACCAAAAACATTCAGTACTTC. It encodes CASSLGRTKNIQYF.